The T cell receptor beta chain described here comes from a study of cytomegalovirus exposure and HLA in healthy donors. This clone was recorded once. PCR employed 60 Vbeta and 13 Jbeta primers. This table comes from immunoSEQ multiplex PCR, and its TCRdb copy is limited to in-frame clones, with some not included. The repertoire has just over 150,000 clones, about three quarters of them found once; the top ten carry around 1%. V dropped 4 bases and J dropped 3; count of bases not matched to a gene: 5. CDR1 SGHNT and CDR2 YYREEE come from the germline V gene (reference sequence). This CDR3 is built from 14 residues.

This clonotype originated in a woman between 50 and 59 years old in good health and CMV-seropositive. Sequencing input: PBMCs. The chain carries TRBV5-4 and TRBJ1-2, with 8 positions matching TRBD1. The chain's CDR3 is CASSPQGGDYGYTF. The CDR3 DNA follows: TGTGCCAGCAGCCCACAGGGGGGGGACTATGGCTACACCTTC.